This T cell receptor (beta chain) was sequenced in a study of blood T cell repertoires in COVID-19. Study-wide context: Some COVID-19 samples were acute and others convalescent; all came from the United States, Italy and Spain. PBMCs, B-cell-depleted T cells, or T cells were the source of the cDNA or gDNA that made up the material.

Sequenced by immunoSEQ multiplex PCR; TCRdb stores in-frame clones only, minus some. The sample includes roughly 130,000 clones, around 87% of them seen just once. The V and J ends lost 1 base and 5 bases respectively, with 7 bases between them. Per the germline V gene, CDR1 is SGDLS and CDR2 is YYNGEE. The CDR3 is made up of 14 amino acids. The chain is built from TRBV9 and TRBJ1-6; D possibly corresponds to TRBD1 (6 bases). The clonotype was recovered from a woman aged 55-75 years with acute or convalescent COVID-19. Sequenced sample: peripheral blood. This CDR3 is CASSVSGDNSPLHF. For the CDR3, the DNA is TGTGCCAGCAGCGTATCAGGGGATAATTCACCCCTCCACTTT.